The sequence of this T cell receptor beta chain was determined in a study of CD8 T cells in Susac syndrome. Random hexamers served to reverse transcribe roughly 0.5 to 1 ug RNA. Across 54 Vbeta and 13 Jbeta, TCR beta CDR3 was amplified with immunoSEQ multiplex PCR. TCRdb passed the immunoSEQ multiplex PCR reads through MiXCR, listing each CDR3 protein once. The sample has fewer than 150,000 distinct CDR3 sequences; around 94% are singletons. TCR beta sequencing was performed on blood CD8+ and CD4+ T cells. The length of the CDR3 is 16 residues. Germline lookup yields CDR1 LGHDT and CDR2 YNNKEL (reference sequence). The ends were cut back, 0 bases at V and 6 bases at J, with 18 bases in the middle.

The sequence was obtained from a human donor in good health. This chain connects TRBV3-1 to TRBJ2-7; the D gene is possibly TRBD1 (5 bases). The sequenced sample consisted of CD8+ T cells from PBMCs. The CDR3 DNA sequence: TGTGCCAGCAGCCAAGAAATTGGGGCCCCTAAGGGCGAGCAGTACTTC. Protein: CASSQEIGAPKGEQYF.